This is a list of T cell receptor beta chains from one sample in a study of blood T cell repertoires in COVID-19. TCRdb keeps only in-frame clones here, not all; method: immunoSEQ multiplex PCR. The table records over 110,000 clones, over 70% of them present only once. Sequencing was performed on peripheral blood. The receptors come from a woman between 55 and 75 years old with acute or convalescent COVID-19. Each CDR3 is given with its conserved first and last residue. Each record gives: J gene, D gene, clone size, CDR3 length, V gene, CDR3 DNA, CDR3 protein. A D gene is named only where the DNA matches it firmly. Clone size, where shown, is once, few, many, or a class for clones that have expanded.

TRBJ1-6	TRBD1	-	16	TRBV5-1	TGCGCCAGCAGCCTCTCGACAGGGGGGGTTAATTCACCCCTCCACTTT	CASSLSTGGVNSPLHF
TRBJ2-1	-	-	17	TRBV3-1/TRBV3-2	TGTGCCAGCAGCCAAGATTTACTCATAAGCTCCTACAATGAGCAGTTCTTC	CASSQDLLISSYNEQFF
TRBJ2-1	-	-	14	TRBV28	TGTGCCAGCAGACTAGCAAAGGGTAGCCATGAGCAGTTCTTC	CASRLAKGSHEQFF
TRBJ1-4	-	-	19	TRBV5-1	TGCGCCAGCAGTCCTGGGCCTATGAAGGCCCTAACAACTAATGAAAAACTGTTTTTT	CASSPGPMKALTTNEKLFF
TRBJ2-7	TRBD2	few	15	TRBV6-6	TGTGCCAGCAGTTACTCGAGCGGGAGGGCCTTCGAGCAGTACTTC	CASSYSSGRAFEQYF
TRBJ2-1	TRBD2	-	11	TRBV6-2/TRBV6-3	TGTGCCAGCAGTTACGGCGGGAGACAGTTCTTC	CASSYGGRQFF
TRBJ2-3	TRBD1	-	22	TRBV24-1	TGTGCCACCAGTGATTTGGCCCGGGACAGGGGGACGGGTTCCTCCCTCACAGATACGCAGTATTTT	CATSDLARDRGTGSSLTDTQYF
TRBJ1-2	-	-	16	TRBV25-1	TGTGCCAGCAGTGTACTGGCCGGGACAAACGAGGATGGCTACACCTTC	CASSVLAGTNEDGYTF
TRBJ2-1	TRBD2	-	23	TRBV5-1	TGCGCCAGCAGCTTTCGGGTAAGGACAGGGGGCTCCGGACTAGCGGGGGCCTACAATGAGCAGTTCTTC	CASSFRVRTGGSGLAGAYNEQFF
TRBJ2-7	-	-	15	TRBV6-5	TGTGCCAGCAGTTACACCTCGGACAATCTCTACGAGCAGTACTTC	CASSYTSDNLYEQYF
TRBJ1-5	-	-	16	TRBV19	TGTGCCAGTAGGGACCACCAGGACACGGCGAGACAGCCCCAGCATTTT	CASRDHQDTARQPQHF
TRBJ2-5	-	-	15	TRBV6-5	TGTGCCAGCAGTCCCCTAGGGGGAAGGCAAGAGACCCAGTACTTC	CASSPLGGRQETQYF
TRBJ1-1	-	once	14	TRBV11-3	TGTGCCAGCAGCTTAGGGACAACTAACACTGAAGCTTTCTTT	CASSLGTTNTEAFF
TRBJ1-2	TRBD1	-	16	TRBV6-6	TGTGCCAGCAGTTACCCCTTGGACAGGGGGTTCAATGGCTACACCTTC	CASSYPLDRGFNGYTF
TRBJ2-6	TRBD1	-	18	TRBV7-9	TGTGCCAGCAGCTCGAATAACAAGGGGGCGGTAGGGGCCAACGTCCTGACTTTC	CASSSNNKGAVGANVLTF
TRBJ2-1	TRBD2	-	16	TRBV19	TGTGCCAGTAGTATTCTAGCGGGACGACCAGTCAATGAGCAGTTCTTC	CASSILAGRPVNEQFF
TRBJ2-4	-	few	16	TRBV7-9	TGTGCCAGCGGTACCGCTACAGGGAGAGCCAAAAACATTCAGTACTTC	CASGTATGRAKNIQYF
TRBJ2-2	TRBD1	-	15	TRBV6-5	TGTGCCAGCAGTTACTCGACAGGGCTCCCCGGGGAGCTGTTTTTT	CASSYSTGLPGELFF
TRBJ2-7	TRBD2	-	15	TRBV30	TGTGCCTGGAGCCCTTGGTCTAGCGGGGGGTACGAGCAGTACTTC	CAWSPWSSGGYEQYF
TRBJ1-3	-	-	12	TRBV19	TGTGCCAGTAGTGTCCTTAGGGGCACCATATATTTT	CASSVLRGTIYF
TRBJ2-7	TRBD1	-	14	TRBV28	TGTGCCAGCTCCTCAGGGGGAGCCGGCTACGAGCAGTACTTC	CASSSGGAGYEQYF
TRBJ2-5	TRBD1	-	15	TRBV2	TGTGCCAGCAGCGAAACACAGGGGGACGGGGAGACCCAGTACTTC	CASSETQGDGETQYF
TRBJ1-2	-	-	12	TRBV2	TGTGCCAGCACAGAGGGTGGATATGGCTACACCTTC	CASTEGGYGYTF
TRBJ1-2	TRBD1	many	16	TRBV28	TGTGCCAGCAGTTTATTGGGGACAGGGGGGATAGACGGCTACACCTTC	CASSLLGTGGIDGYTF
TRBJ2-7	-	-	15	TRBV6-5	TGTGCCAGCAAACCGGACAGACCACCGTCCTACGAGCAGTACTTC	CASKPDRPPSYEQYF
TRBJ2-5	TRBD1	-	15	TRBV5-1	TGCGCCAGCAGCTTGACAGGGGGCTTGTATGAGACCCAGTACTTC	CASSLTGGLYETQYF
TRBJ2-3	-	-	13	TRBV5-1	TGCGCCAGCAGCTTGGAGAGCACCGATACGCAGTATTTT	CASSLESTDTQYF
TRBJ2-2	-	few	14	TRBV7-2	TGTGCCAGCAGCTTATTACGAGGGTCCGGGGAGCTGTTTTTT	CASSLLRGSGELFF
TRBJ1-5	-	once	15	TRBV19	TGTGCCAGCACCCTTTTTGCCAGGAGCAATCAGCCCCAGCATTTT	CASTLFARSNQPQHF
TRBJ2-1	-	-	15	TRBV3-1/TRBV3-2	TGTGCCAGCAGCCCCTTTGACAACTCCCTAAATGAGCAGTTCTTC	CASSPFDNSLNEQFF